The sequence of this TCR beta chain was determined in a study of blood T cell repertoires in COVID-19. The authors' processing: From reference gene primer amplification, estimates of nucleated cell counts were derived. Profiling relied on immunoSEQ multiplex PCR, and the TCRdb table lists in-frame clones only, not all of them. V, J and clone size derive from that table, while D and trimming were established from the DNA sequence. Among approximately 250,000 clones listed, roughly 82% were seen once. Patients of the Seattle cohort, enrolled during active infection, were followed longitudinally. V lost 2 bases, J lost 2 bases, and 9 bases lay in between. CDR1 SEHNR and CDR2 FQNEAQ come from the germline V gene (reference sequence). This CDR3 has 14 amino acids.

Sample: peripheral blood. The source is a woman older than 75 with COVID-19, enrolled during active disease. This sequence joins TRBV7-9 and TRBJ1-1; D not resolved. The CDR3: CASSLYGRNTEAFF. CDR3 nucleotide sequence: TGTGCCAGCAGCTTATACGGGAGAAACACTGAAGCTTTCTTT. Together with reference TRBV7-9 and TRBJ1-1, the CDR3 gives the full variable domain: DTGVSQNPRHKITKRGQNVTFRCDPISEHNRLYWYRQTLGQGPEFLTYFQNEAQLEKSRLLSDRFSAERPKGSFSTLEIQRTEQGDSAMYLCASSLYGRNTEAFFGQGTRLTVV.